The sequence of this T cell receptor (beta chain) was determined in a study of T cells in Graves' hyperthyroidism and ophthalmopathy. Study observations and caveats: A model built on 13 V-J features separated ophthalmopathy from stable hyperthyroidism.

Patients between 18 and 65 years old had hyperthyroidism, newly diagnosed and lasting under 2 months. This CDR3 is built from 14 residues. Unmatched junction bases numbered 9, after V lost 5 bases and J lost 8 bases. Germline values: CDR1 DFQATT, CDR2 SNEGSKA (reference sequence). TCR beta CDR3 region amplification was performed from RNA transcripts. A first-round RT-PCR of the TCR CDR3 used the HTBI primer set. TCRdb redid the calling of the multiplex PCR reads with MiXCR, one entry per CDR3 protein. The sample contains a few hundred thousand distinct CDR3 sequences, 15% to 17% of which appear only once. This clonotype showed up just once. Its antigen is unknown.

What was sequenced was blood. The receptor comes from a woman younger than 45 with Graves' hyperthyroidism. J is TRBJ1-5 and V is TRBV20-1; the match to TRBD1 covers 10 bases. The CDR3 here is CSAPRTGGRKPQHF. Written as DNA, the CDR3 is TGCAGTGCTCCTAGGACAGGGGGTAGGAAGCCCCAGCATTTT.